The clone carrying this T cell receptor beta chain was picked up many times. Its target is not known. By quantitative 5'-RACE with molecular barcodes, the TCR beta libraries were made. MiXCR, applied by TCRdb to the 5' RACE reads, yields one record per CDR3 protein. The table has about 160,000 distinct CDR3 sequences, approximately 20% seen once. This record belongs to a study of CD8 T cells in ankylosing spondylitis. Findings and caveats of the study: A TCR beta motif of fewer than ten highly homologous variants seemed to mark ankylosing spondylitis blood. Disease-linked clones were reportedly significantly enriched in matched ankylosing spondylitis synovial fluid. Peripheral blood samples showed relatively rare disease-linked clones, and these clones were CD8+.

The sequenced material came from blood, either unsorted or a sorted T cell fraction (not recorded which). The TCR sequence derives from a male donor with ankylosing spondylitis or in good health (not recorded which).

DNA of the CDR3: TGCAGCGCCACGGACTACACTACGTACGAGCAGTACTTC. It yields the protein CSATDYTTYEQYF. The chain recombines TRBV29-1 with TRBJ2-7; D possibly corresponds to TRBD2 (6 bases). V was pared by 7 bases and J by 4 bases, with 17 bases between. This CDR3 region has 13 residues. Germline V gene lookup returns CDR1 SQVTM and CDR2 ANQGSEA.